These T cell receptor beta chains were read from a single sample in a study of cytomegalovirus exposure and HLA in healthy donors. The data were produced by immunoSEQ multiplex PCR, yet TCRdb's version contains in-frame clones alone and is incomplete. The sample records about 110,000 clones, about four fifths being singletons. Sequencing used PBMCs. The source of these receptors is a man aged 25 to 40 in good health and CMV-seropositive. CDR3s include the opening cysteine and the closing phenylalanine or tryptophan. The D gene is left open where the match is weak. Clone size appears in some rows only: once, few, many, or a class for an expanded clone.

D gene | clone size | J gene | V gene | CDR3 protein | CDR3 DNA
TRBD2 | few | TRBJ2-5 | TRBV10-3 | CATSSGGAEEAQYF | TGTGCCACCTCTAGCGGGGGGGCGGAAGAGGCCCAGTACTTC
TRBD2 | NA | TRBJ2-2 | TRBV5-1 | CASSSRRGAGNDIGELFF | TGCGCCAGCAGCTCCAGGCGGGGGGCAGGGAACGATATCGGGGAGCTGTTTTTT
NA | few | TRBJ2-1 | TRBV6-1 | CASSESGAPYNEQFF | TGTGCCAGCAGTGAAAGCGGCGCTCCCTACAATGAGCAGTTCTTC
NA | NA | TRBJ1-2 | TRBV11-3 | CASSSSNYGYTF | TGTGCCAGCAGCTCCTCCAACTATGGCTACACCTTC
NA | NA | TRBJ2-5 | TRBV19 | CASSWGDRETQYF | TGTGCCAGTAGTTGGGGGGATAGGGAGACCCAGTACTTC
TRBD1 | NA | TRBJ1-3 | TRBV19 | CASSTGQGANTIYF | TGTGCCAGTAGTACCGGACAGGGGGCAAACACCATATATTTT
TRBD1 | NA | TRBJ2-1 | TRBV7-2 | CASSPGGPLGNEQFF | TGTGCCAGCAGCCCAGGGGGTCCCCTTGGCAATGAGCAGTTCTTC
NA | NA | TRBJ1-1 | TRBV7-9 | CASSLGGLGTEAFF | TGTGCCAGCAGCTTAGGGGGCTTGGGCACTGAAGCTTTCTTT
NA | few | TRBJ1-1 | TRBV29-1 | CSVQTGMNTEAFF | TGCAGCGTCCAGACGGGGATGAACACTGAAGCTTTCTTT
TRBD1 | NA | TRBJ1-3 | TRBV6-4 | CASSDDRGLGNTIYF | TGTGCCAGCAGTGACGACAGGGGATTGGGAAACACCATATATTTT
TRBD2 | NA | TRBJ2-6 | TRBV2 | CASFGLAGGPPSSGANVLTF | TGTGCCAGCTTCGGACTAGCGGGGGGCCCTCCATCCTCTGGGGCCAACGTCCTGACTTTC
NA | once | TRBJ1-1 | TRBV6-6 | CATRSPGGRENTEAFF | TGTGCCACCCGGTCCCCGGGTGGTCGGGAGAACACTGAAGCTTTCTTT
NA | NA | TRBJ2-1 | TRBV6-5 | CASSQGSEQFF | TGTGCCAGCAGTCAGGGGAGTGAGCAGTTCTTC
NA | NA | TRBJ2-7 | TRBV5-4 | CASSLYGVYEQYF | TGTGCCAGCAGCTTGTACGGGGTATACGAGCAGTACTTC
NA | few | TRBJ1-2 | TRBV27 | CASSFTGYHGYTF | TGTGCCAGCAGTTTCACAGGGTACCATGGCTACACCTTC
TRBD1 | few | TRBJ1-2 | TRBV19 | CASSSGTGEEDGYTF | TGTGCCAGTAGTTCAGGGACAGGGGAAGAGGATGGCTACACCTTC
TRBD2 | once | TRBJ2-7 | TRBV9 | CASSDSGGYEQYF | TGTGCCAGCAGCGATAGCGGGGGCTACGAGCAGTACTTC
NA | NA | TRBJ1-2 | TRBV6-5 | CASSYASTQRGYTF | TGTGCCAGCAGTTACGCCTCTACCCAACGGGGCTACACCTTC
TRBD1 | NA | TRBJ1-1 | TRBV7-9 | CASSPTDRGNTEAFF | TGTGCCAGCAGCCCGACTGACAGGGGGAACACTGAAGCTTTCTTT
NA | NA | TRBJ2-7 | TRBV7-9 | CSSSNLGTIRTYEQYF | TGTTCCAGCAGCAACCTTGGGACAATTCGTACCTACGAGCAGTACTTC
NA | NA | TRBJ2-3 | TRBV6-4 | CASSDSSLDTQYF | TGTGCCAGCAGTGACTCGTCCCTGGATACGCAGTATTTT
NA | NA | TRBJ1-6 | TRBV19 | CASSSSTEIYNSPLHF | TGTGCCAGTAGTTCATCGACAGAAATCTATAATTCACCCCTCCACTTT
TRBD1 | NA | TRBJ2-7 | TRBV27 | CASSTRTGGKSYEQYF | TGTGCCAGCAGTACCCGGACAGGGGGCAAGTCCTACGAGCAGTACTTC
NA | NA | TRBJ1-4 | TRBV6-5 | CASSGAGATNEKLFF | TGTGCCAGCAGTGGGGCGGGGGCAACTAATGAAAAACTGTTTTTT
NA | NA | TRBJ2-7 | TRBV5-4 | CASSPKNRGPSEQYF | TGTGCCAGCAGCCCGAAGAACCGAGGGCCGAGCGAGCAGTACTTC
NA | NA | TRBJ2-5 | TRBV7-9 | CASSRGTAYVSETQYF | TGTGCCAGCAGCAGGGGGACGGCCTACGTCTCTGAGACCCAGTACTTC
TRBD1 | NA | TRBJ1-1 | TRBV5-1 | CASSPRVGGGGTEAFF | TGCGCCAGCAGCCCACGGGTAGGGGGCGGAGGCACTGAAGCTTTCTTT
NA | NA | TRBJ1-2 | TRBV6-5 | CASSYSLTADYGYTF | TGTGCCAGCAGTTACTCCCTCACGGCGGACTATGGCTACACCTTC
NA | NA | TRBJ2-5 | TRBV5-4 | CASSYLDRNQETQYF | TGTGCCAGCAGCTACCTGGACAGAAATCAAGAGACCCAGTACTTC
NA | few | TRBJ1-6 | TRBV6-6 | CASSYSIGQGLSPLHF | TGTGCCAGCAGTTACTCGATAGGTCAGGGGCTCTCACCCCTCCACTTT
TRBD1 | few | TRBJ1-1 | TRBV6-5 | CASSLQTGMNTEAFF | TGTGCCAGCAGTTTACAGACAGGGATGAACACTGAAGCTTTCTTT
TRBD1 | NA | TRBJ2-7 | TRBV7-3 | CARPGQGDEQYF | TGTGCCCGGCCGGGACAGGGTGACGAGCAGTACTTC
NA | once | TRBJ2-1 | TRBV4-1 | CASSHLSTGRQYNEQFF | TGCGCCAGCAGCCATTTATCTACAGGGCGCCAATACAATGAGCAGTTCTTC
NA | NA | TRBJ1-2 | TRBV4-2 | CASSQEQGVLDGYTF | TGTGCCAGCAGCCAAGAACAGGGTGTTCTTGATGGCTACACCTTC
TRBD1 | NA | TRBJ1-1 | TRBV6-5 | CASSYSRTGGTEAFF | TGTGCCAGCAGTTACTCGAGGACAGGGGGCACTGAAGCTTTCTTT
TRBD1 | NA | TRBJ1-1 | TRBV2 | CASSEGQGSFSEAFF | TGTGCCAGCAGTGAGGGACAGGGTAGTTTCTCTGAAGCTTTCTTT
NA | NA | TRBJ2-1 | TRBV7-2 | CASSPRAADNEQFF | TGTGCCAGCAGCCCCAGGGCGGCCGACAATGAGCAGTTCTTC
TRBD1 | NA | TRBJ1-2 | TRBV5-4 | CASSSESTGNLEGYTF | TGTGCCAGCAGCTCCGAATCGACAGGGAACTTGGAGGGCTACACCTTC
NA | NA | TRBJ2-1 | TRBV11-2 | CASNGGEPPYNEQFF | TGTGCCAGCAATGGAGGAGAGCCACCCTACAATGAGCAGTTCTTC
TRBD1 | once | TRBJ2-7 | TRBV29-1 | CSVDASGTGTYEQYF | TGCAGCGTTGATGCGTCCGGGACAGGGACCTACGAGCAGTACTTC
NA | NA | TRBJ2-7 | TRBV2 | CASRDTHSYEQYF | TGTGCCAGCCGGGACACCCACTCCTACGAGCAGTACTTC
NA | NA | TRBJ2-7 | TRBV11-3 | CASSLEARDYEQYF | TGTGCCAGCAGCTTAGAGGCCAGGGATTACGAGCAGTACTTC
TRBD2 | NA | TRBJ2-7 | TRBV19 | CASSITLAGGTYEQYF | TGTGCCAGTAGTATAACTCTAGCGGGGGGAACTTACGAGCAGTACTTC
TRBD1 | once | TRBJ1-1 | TRBV6-5 | CASSWDRGNTEAFF | TGTGCCAGCAGTTGGGACAGGGGGAACACTGAAGCTTTCTTT
TRBD2 | NA | TRBJ2-1 | TRBV6-1 | CASSSTSGGAVEQFF | TGTGCCAGCAGTAGCACTAGCGGGGGGGCCGTGGAGCAGTTCTTC
NA | few | TRBJ1-1 | TRBV19 | CASSMQGNTEAFF | TGTGCCAGTAGTATGCAGGGGAACACTGAAGCTTTCTTT
TRBD1 | NA | TRBJ1-4 | TRBV5-4 | CASSLDPRQGNEKLFF | TGTGCCAGCAGCTTGGACCCGCGACAGGGGAATGAAAAACTGTTTTTT
NA | NA | TRBJ1-2 | TRBV7-6 | CASSFEGVVYGYTF | TGTGCCAGCAGCTTCGAGGGGGTAGTCTATGGCTACACCTTC
TRBD2 | NA | TRBJ2-3 | TRBV5-4 | CASSSGTSGGPQYF | TGTGCCAGCAGCTCCGGGACTAGCGGGGGTCCGCAGTATTTT
NA | NA | TRBJ2-7 | TRBV5-1 | CASSLDGAGALSYEQYF | TGCGCCAGCAGCTTGGATGGTGCGGGGGCCCTCTCCTACGAGCAGTACTTC
TRBD2 | NA | TRBJ2-1 | TRBV4-2 | CASSETSVDEQFF | TGTGCCAGCAGCGAAACTAGCGTCGATGAGCAGTTCTTC
TRBD2 | NA | TRBJ2-1 | TRBV4-1 | CASSQVGLAASNNEQFF | TGCGCCAGCAGCCAAGTGGGACTAGCGGCGTCCAACAATGAGCAGTTCTTC
NA | NA | TRBJ2-3 | TRBV10-3 | CAISETGGRDTQYF | TGTGCCATCAGTGAAACGGGGGGCCGAGATACGCAGTATTTT